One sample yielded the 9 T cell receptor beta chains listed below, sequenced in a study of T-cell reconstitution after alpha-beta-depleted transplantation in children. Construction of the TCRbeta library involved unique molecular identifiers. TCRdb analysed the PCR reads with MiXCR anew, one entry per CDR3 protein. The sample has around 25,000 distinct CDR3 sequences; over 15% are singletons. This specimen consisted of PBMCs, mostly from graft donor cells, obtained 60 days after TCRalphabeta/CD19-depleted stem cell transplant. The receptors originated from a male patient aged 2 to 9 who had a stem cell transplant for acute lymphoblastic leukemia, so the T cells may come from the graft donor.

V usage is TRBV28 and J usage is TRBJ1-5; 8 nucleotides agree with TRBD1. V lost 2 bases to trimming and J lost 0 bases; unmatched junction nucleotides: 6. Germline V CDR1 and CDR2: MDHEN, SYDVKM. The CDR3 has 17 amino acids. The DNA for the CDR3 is TGTGCCAGCAGTTTACTCCAGGGGGCGCGTAGCAATCAGCCCCAGCATTTT. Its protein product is CASSLLQGARSNQPQHF.

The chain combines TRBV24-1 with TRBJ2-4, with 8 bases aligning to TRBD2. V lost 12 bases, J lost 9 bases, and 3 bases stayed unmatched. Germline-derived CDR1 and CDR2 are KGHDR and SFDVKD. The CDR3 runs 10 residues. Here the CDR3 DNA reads TGTGCCGCTGGGACTAGCATTCAGTACTTC. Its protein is CAAGTSIQYF.

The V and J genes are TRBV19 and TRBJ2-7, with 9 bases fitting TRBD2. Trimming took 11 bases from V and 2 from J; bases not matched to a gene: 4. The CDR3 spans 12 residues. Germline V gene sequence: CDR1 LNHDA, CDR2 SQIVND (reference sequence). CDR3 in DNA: TGTGCCGGGACTAGCTTCACCTACGAGCAGTACTTC. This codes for CAGTSFTYEQYF.

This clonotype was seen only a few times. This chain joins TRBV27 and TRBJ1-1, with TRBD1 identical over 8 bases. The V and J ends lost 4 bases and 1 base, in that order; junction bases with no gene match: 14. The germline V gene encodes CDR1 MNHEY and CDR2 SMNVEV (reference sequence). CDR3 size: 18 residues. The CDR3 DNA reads TGTGCCAGCAGTTCCTCCGGGACAGGAAAGACGTGGAACACTGAAGCTTTCTTT. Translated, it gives CASSSSGTGKTWNTEAFF.

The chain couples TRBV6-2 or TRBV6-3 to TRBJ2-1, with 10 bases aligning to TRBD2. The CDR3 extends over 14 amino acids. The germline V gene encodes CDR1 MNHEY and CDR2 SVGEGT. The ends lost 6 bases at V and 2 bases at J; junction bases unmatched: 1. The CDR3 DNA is TGTGCCAGCAGACTAGCGGGGACCTACAATGAGCAGTTCTTC. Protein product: CASRLAGTYNEQFF.

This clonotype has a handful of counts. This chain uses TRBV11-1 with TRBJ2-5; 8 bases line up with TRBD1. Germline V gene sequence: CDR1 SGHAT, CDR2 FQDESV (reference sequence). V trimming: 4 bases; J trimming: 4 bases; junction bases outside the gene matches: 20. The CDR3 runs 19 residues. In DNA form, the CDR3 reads TGTGCCAGCAGCTATCTTAAAGTCGCGGGACAGGCAGGGGGAGAGACCCAGTACTTC. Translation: CASSYLKVAGQAGGETQYF.

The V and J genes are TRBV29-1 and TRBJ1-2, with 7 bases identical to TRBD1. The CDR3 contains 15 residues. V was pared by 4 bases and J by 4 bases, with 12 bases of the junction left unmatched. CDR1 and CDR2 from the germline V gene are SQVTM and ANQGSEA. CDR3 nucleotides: TGCAGCGTTGGGGCAGGGGGACCCTCGGGCTATGGCTACACCTTC. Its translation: CSVGAGGPSGYGYTF.

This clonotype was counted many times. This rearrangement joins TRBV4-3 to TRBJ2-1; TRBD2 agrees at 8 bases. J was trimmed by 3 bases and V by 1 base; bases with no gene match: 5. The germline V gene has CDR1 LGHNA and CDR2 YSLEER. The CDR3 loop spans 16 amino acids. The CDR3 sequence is CASSQGAGERYNEQFF. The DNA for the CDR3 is TGCGCCAGCAGCCAAGGAGCGGGGGAACGCTACAATGAGCAGTTCTTC.

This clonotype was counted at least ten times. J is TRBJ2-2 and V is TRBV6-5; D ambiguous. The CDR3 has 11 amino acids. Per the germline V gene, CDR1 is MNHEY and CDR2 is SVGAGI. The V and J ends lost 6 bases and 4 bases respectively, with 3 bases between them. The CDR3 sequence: CASSRTGELFF. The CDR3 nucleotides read TGTGCCAGCAGCCGCACCGGGGAGCTGTTTTTT.